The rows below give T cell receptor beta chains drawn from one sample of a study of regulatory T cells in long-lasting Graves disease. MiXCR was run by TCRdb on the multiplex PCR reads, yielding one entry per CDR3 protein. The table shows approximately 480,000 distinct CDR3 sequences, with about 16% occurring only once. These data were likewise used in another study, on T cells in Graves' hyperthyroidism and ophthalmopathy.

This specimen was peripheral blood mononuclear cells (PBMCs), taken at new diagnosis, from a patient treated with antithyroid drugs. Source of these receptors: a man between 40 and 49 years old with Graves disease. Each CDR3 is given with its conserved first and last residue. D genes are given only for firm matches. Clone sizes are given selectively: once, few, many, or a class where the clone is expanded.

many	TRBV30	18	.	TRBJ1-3	TGTGCCTGGAGTGTTGGTTCGGTGGTCGCTTTCTCTGGAAACACCATATATTTT	CAWSVGSVVAFSGNTIYF
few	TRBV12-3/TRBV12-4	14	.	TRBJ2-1	TGTGCCAGCAGGTCAAACCAGGGCCTAAATGGGCAGTTCTTC	CASRSNQGLNGQFF
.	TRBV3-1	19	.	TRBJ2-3	TGTGCCAGCAGCCAAGGGGGCAGGGAAAGAGGCAGGTTGACAGATACGCAGTATTTT	CASSQGGRERGRLTDTQYF
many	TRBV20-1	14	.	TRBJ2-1	TGCAGTGCTAGAGTTTACGGGCAGTACAATGAGCAGTTCTTC	CSARVYGQYNEQFF
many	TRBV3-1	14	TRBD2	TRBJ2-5	TGTGCCAGCAGCCAACGGACTAGCGGAGAGACCCAGTACTTC	CASSQRTSGETQYF
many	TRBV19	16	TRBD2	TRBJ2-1	TGTGCCAGTAGTATATTACTAGCGGGAGTTGGAAATGAGCAGTTCTTC	CASSILLAGVGNEQFF
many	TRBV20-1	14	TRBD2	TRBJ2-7	TGCAGTGTAGGCCTAGCGGGCGTCTCCTACGAGCAGTACTTC	CSVGLAGVSYEQYF
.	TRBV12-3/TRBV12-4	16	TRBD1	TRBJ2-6	TGTGCCAGCAGACGGACAGGGCATGCAGGGGCCAACGTCCTGACTTTC	CASRRTGHAGANVLTF
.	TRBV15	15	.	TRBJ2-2	TGTGCCACCAGCGCCCATAGGGTTAGCGCCGGGGAGCTGTTTTTT	CATSAHRVSAGELFF
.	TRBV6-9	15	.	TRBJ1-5	TGTGCCAGCAGTTATGCTCGGACGGCCAATCAGCCCCAGCATTTT	CASSYARTANQPQHF
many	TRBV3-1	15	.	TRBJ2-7	TGTGCCAGCAGCCAAGAGGGACCAATCTTATCTGAGCAGTACTTC	CASSQEGPILSEQYF
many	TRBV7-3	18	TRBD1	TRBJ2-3	TGTGCCAGCAGCTACTACGCGATAGGGACAGGGTCGAGGGATACGCAGTATTTT	CASSYYAIGTGSRDTQYF
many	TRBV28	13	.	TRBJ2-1	TGTGCCAGCTGCTCCCCCAGCCTCACTGAGCAGTTCTTC	CASCSPSLTEQFF
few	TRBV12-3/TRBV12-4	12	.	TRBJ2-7	TGTGCCAGCAGTTTAGTGGGGTCCGAGCAGTACTTC	CASSLVGSEQYF
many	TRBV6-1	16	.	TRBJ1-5	TGTGCCAGCAGTGAAGTGGGGGGGATGAGCAATCAGCCCCAGCATTTT	CASSEVGGMSNQPQHF
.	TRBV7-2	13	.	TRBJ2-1	TGTGCCAGCAGCTTAAATCGCAAATTTGAGCAGTTCTTC	CASSLNRKFEQFF
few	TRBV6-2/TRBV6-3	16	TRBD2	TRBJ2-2	TGTGCCAGCAGTTACAAGACGGGGGGGATCACCGGGGAGCTGTTTTTT	CASSYKTGGITGELFF
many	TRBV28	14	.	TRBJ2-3	TGTGCCAGCAGACTAGGGGTAGGGACCAATACGCAGTATTTT	CASRLGVGTNTQYF
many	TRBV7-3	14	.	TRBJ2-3	TGTGCCAGCAGCCTCCTCACCCACACAGATACGCAGTATTTT	CASSLLTHTDTQYF
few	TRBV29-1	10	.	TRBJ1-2	TGCAGCGTCGGGGGGATGGGCTACACCTTC	CSVGGMGYTF